This T cell receptor beta chain was documented in a study of cytomegalovirus exposure and HLA in healthy donors. Notes on the study in general: Equally common other TCR beta chains were less clonally expanded than HLA-associated ones, a later analysis found. An analysis done earlier found most TCR beta V segments productive about 87% or about 30% of the time.

60 Vbeta and 13 Jbeta primers were used in PCR. Profiled with immunoSEQ multiplex PCR; TCRdb holds only in-frame clones, not every one. The profile shows about 190,000 clones, over 70% of them singletons. With respect to this clone: Its antigen is not identified.

V lost 2 bases and J lost 0, with 13 bases in between. Germline V lookup: CDR1 MNHNY, CDR2 SVGAGI (reference sequence). CDR3 size: 16 residues. V usage is TRBV6-6 and J usage is TRBJ1-2; perhaps TRBD1 as D (5 bases). The sequenced sample consisted of PBMCs. This TCR was recovered from a young woman in good health and CMV-seronegative. The CDR3 loop reads CASSYETAFTNYGYTF. CDR3 sequence (DNA): TGTGCCAGCAGTTACGAGACAGCATTTACTAACTATGGCTACACCTTC.